Listed below are T cell receptor beta chains from one sample, sequenced in a study of response to subunit inactivated influenza vaccine. Each CDR3 protein is one row after TCRdb ran MiXCR on the RT-PCR reads. The top ten clones hold approximately 7% of a sample with about 700,000 distinct CDR3 sequences, more than 11% of them seen once. The specimen was PBMCs from blood, collected less than 15 days before vaccination. The receptors originated from a man in his forties or fifties who received an inactivated influenza vaccine. Both conserved end residues are part of each CDR3.

TRBJ2-2,TRBV30,CAWNPGLAGELFF
TRBJ1-2,TRBV7-2,CASSRDIYGYTF
TRBJ2-3,TRBV12-3/TRBV12-4,CASSNPPGQITDTQYF
TRBJ2-1,TRBV7-9,CASSPRGGGGFYNEQFF
TRBJ2-3,TRBV11-1,CASSPWTGGMVNTQYF
TRBJ1-2,TRBV5-1,CASTTDNYGYTF
TRBJ1-5,TRBV20-1,CSARGGGGNQPQHF
TRBJ1-5,TRBV5-1,CASSLNGNNQPQHF
TRBJ2-3,TRBV7-3,CASSFDPGLAEERSDTQYF
TRBJ2-5,TRBV7-9,CASGAGAGGLVQYF
TRBJ2-1,TRBV28,CASSPLGGSLYNEQFF
TRBJ2-5,TRBV4-2,CASSQDRNIQETQYF
TRBJ2-2,TRBV10-3,CAITERGAWNTGELFF
TRBJ2-7,TRBV7-2,CASSSFGGSYEQYF
TRBJ1-4,TRBV4-2,CASSQEGDPDEKLFF
TRBJ2-1,TRBV3-1,CASSQGTPYNEQFF
TRBJ2-5,TRBV10-3,CAISGQAEGTQYF
TRBJ2-1,TRBV5-1,CASSQSSGGASEQFF
TRBJ2-3,TRBV4-1,CASSQSSTSTDTQYF
TRBJ1-2,TRBV18,CASSPGAGDSGYTF
TRBJ2-1,TRBV2,CASSSKGTYNEQFF
TRBJ2-3,TRBV7-9,CASSPVTGSTDTQYF
TRBJ2-1,TRBV20-1,CSARDVLRAFYNEQFF
TRBJ2-3,TRBV5-1,CASSPKTGGEGARTDTQYF
TRBJ1-1,TRBV12-3/TRBV12-4,CASSPFWGTEAFF
TRBJ2-1,TRBV4-2,CASSPNLAPSSYNEQFF
TRBJ2-7,TRBV6-2/TRBV6-3,CASSYGVSGSSYEQYF
TRBJ2-1,TRBV12-3/TRBV12-4,CASSLEGRRGGGNEQFF
TRBJ2-5,TRBV20-1,CSARTSGGADSWETQYF
TRBJ2-3,TRBV15,CATSTSTDTQYF
TRBJ2-3,TRBV7-2,CASSRVGGTLVPDTQYF
TRBJ1-1,TRBV5-1,CASSSGTGKTEAFF
TRBJ2-6,TRBV28,CASDGGYGANVLTF
TRBJ2-1,TRBV9,CASSPTGAGLHEQFF
TRBJ2-7,TRBV6-2/TRBV6-3,CASSRASGGYEQYF
TRBJ2-1,TRBV12-3/TRBV12-4,CASTGGQASYNEQFF
TRBJ1-6,TRBV20-1,CSARDRLGRGGSPLHF
TRBJ1-2,TRBV10-3,CAISHDRVSGYTF
TRBJ2-2,TRBV27,CASGRLASGGGELFF
TRBJ2-7,TRBV5-4,CASSAGQGTGYEQYF
TRBJ2-1,TRBV7-8,CASSSLAEETYNEQFF
TRBJ1-3,TRBV4-3,CASSQRLVQGAFVSGNTIYF
TRBJ2-7,TRBV12-3/TRBV12-4,CASSGGQVKAYEQYF
TRBJ2-3,TRBV11-2,CASSLDPSRDSWSTTQYF
TRBJ2-3,TRBV20-1,CSARGSWVSSTDTQYF
TRBJ2-7,TRBV11-1,CASSPWSPSYEQYF
TRBJ2-7,TRBV18,CASSPGLAGELEQYF
TRBJ2-3,TRBV20-1,CSALAGGIWTDTQYF
TRBJ2-3,TRBV4-2,CASSQRQGMKDTQYF
TRBJ2-1,TRBV6-2/TRBV6-3,CASSYPDGITTSGSSSYNEQFF